The clone carrying this T cell receptor beta chain has only a few counts. The assay was immunoSEQ multiplex PCR, and TCRdb's table has in-frame clones only and misses some. The sample records roughly 70,000 clones, roughly three quarters being singletons. With V trimmed by 6 bases and J by 4 bases, 3 bases remained unmatched. The CDR3 is made up of 14 amino acids. The germline CDR1 and CDR2 sequences are LGHNA and YSLEER. The data originate from a study of blood T cell repertoires in COVID-19. On the study more broadly: Nucleic acid was either cDNA or gDNA, and it came from T cells, B-cell-depleted T cells, or PBMCs.

The J gene is TRBJ1-6, the V gene TRBV4-3; 7 nucleotides line up with TRBD1. The sample taken for sequencing was peripheral blood. This receptor was obtained from a man between 65 and 85 years old with COVID-19, enrolled during active disease. For the CDR3, the DNA is TGCGCCAGCAGTCGGGACAGATATAATTCACCCCTCCACTTT. Translated: CASSRDRYNSPLHF.